This record looks at one TCR beta chain sequence and its context. Its antigen remains unidentified. The CDR3 is made up of 15 amino acids. V dropped 4 bases and J dropped 3; count of bases not matched to a gene: 9. CDR1 is SGHAT, CDR2 FQNNGV, per germline. The entry originates in a study of OX40 agonist ivuxolimab in advanced cancers. Across the whole study: Patient treatment consisted of intravenous ivuxolimab administration every 2 weeks at 0.01 to 10 mg/kg. Among those treated, three patients had partial responses, one with hepatocellular carcinoma and two with cutaneous melanoma. Points from the study as a whole: Among T cells, CD8+ cells averaged more expanded clones than CD4+ cells.

Samples were taken at baseline and on day 1 of cycles 4 and 7. Profiling relied on immunoSEQ multiplex PCR, and the TCRdb table lists in-frame clones only, not all of them. The table lists some 35,000 clones, around four fifths of them singletons. This sequence was found in an adult with an advanced solid tumor such as melanoma, head and neck, liver or kidney cancer. The material sequenced was CD4+ or CD8+ T cells sorted from blood, taken in a trial of the OX40 agonist ivuxolimab. The chain is built from TRBV11-2 and TRBJ2-7; 7 nucleotides agree with TRBD2. Here the CDR3 reads CASSYRPSGVYEQYF. Here the CDR3 DNA reads TGTGCCAGCAGCTACCGTCCGAGCGGGGTCTACGAGCAGTACTTC.